The present T cell receptor beta chain was sequenced within a study of identical twins. The study's findings and limits: The more abundant beta clonotypes in cord blood had fewer insertions, and memory repertoires did not show this.

The sample holds many counts of this clonotype. Its antigen is not known. Germline V gene lookup returns CDR1 SGHRS and CDR2 YFSETQ. V shed 0 bases and J shed 2 bases, with 9 bases lying between them. This CDR3 region has 14 residues. TCRdb re-analysed the 5' RACE reads in MiXCR, keeping a single row per CDR3 protein. The repertoire consists of roughly 290,000 distinct CDR3 sequences, with roughly 8.6% occurring once and the leading ten covering roughly 2.1%. The data were also submitted as part of a second study, on yellow fever vaccine responses in identical twins.

The sample taken for sequencing was memory (CD45RO+) T cells sorted from blood. This chain joins TRBV5-1 and TRBJ2-7, with D possibly TRBD1 on 5 matching bases. The receptor was isolated from a woman aged 18-29 years in good health. For the CDR3, the DNA is TGCGCCAGCAGCTTGGTACCGGACACCTACGAGCAGTACTTC. Protein product: CASSLVPDTYEQYF.